This T cell receptor beta chain emerged from a study of T cell responses to AZD1222 COVID-19 vaccine. Study results and limitations: Donors skewed white British and female; clonal diversity was possibly underestimated. Reportedly, close to half of spike-specific TCRs are directed against unmutated variant regions. AZD1222 recipients seropositive at baseline numbered only five to seven. The span of vaccine-associated CD4 TCRs extended across spike, with dominance at 160-218 and 743-854.

As for this clone: No antigen is known for it.

The CDR3 runs 13 residues. Germline V gene data show CDR1 as LNHDA and CDR2 as SQIVND (reference sequence). Trimming removed 3 bases from V and 7 bases from J, with 7 bases in between. Profiling relied on immunoSEQ multiplex PCR, and the TCRdb table lists in-frame clones only, not all of them. The data contain 210,000 or so clones, around 93% of them singletons. The receptor's source is an adult in good health. Sequenced here: peripheral blood, sampled on day 0 of MenACWY control vaccination. The V gene is TRBV19, the J gene TRBJ1-6; the D is unclear. CDR3 sequence: CASSMAGNSPLHF. For the CDR3, the DNA is TGTGCCAGTAGTATGGCAGGCAATTCACCCCTCCACTTT.